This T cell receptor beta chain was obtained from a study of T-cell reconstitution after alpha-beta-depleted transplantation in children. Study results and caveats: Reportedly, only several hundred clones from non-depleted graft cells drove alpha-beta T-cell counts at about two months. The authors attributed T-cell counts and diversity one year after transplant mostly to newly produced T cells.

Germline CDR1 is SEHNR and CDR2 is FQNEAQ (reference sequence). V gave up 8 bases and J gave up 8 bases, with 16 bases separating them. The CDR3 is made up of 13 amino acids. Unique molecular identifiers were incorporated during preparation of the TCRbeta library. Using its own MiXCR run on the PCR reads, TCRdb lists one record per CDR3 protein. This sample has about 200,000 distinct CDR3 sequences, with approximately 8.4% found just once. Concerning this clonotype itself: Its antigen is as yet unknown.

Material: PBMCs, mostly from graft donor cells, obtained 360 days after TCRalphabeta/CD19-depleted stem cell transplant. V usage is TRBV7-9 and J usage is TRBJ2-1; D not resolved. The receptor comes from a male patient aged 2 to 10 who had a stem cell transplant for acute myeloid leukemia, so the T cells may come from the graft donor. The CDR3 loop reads CASSPSVGDEQFF. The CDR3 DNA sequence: TGTGCCAGCTCCCCCTCGGTTGGGGATGAGCAGTTCTTC.